Following are 22 T cell receptor beta chains from one sample sequenced in a study of HIV-infected patients and healthy controls. TCRdb recomputed calls from the 5' RACE reads with MiXCR, one row per CDR3 protein. The sample shows about 64,000 distinct CDR3 sequences, around 21% of them seen only once. The sequencing sample was made of CD4+ T cells from blood. The receptors were gathered from a human donor in good health.

The rearrangement joins TRBV11-2 to TRBJ1-1; D not resolved. The V gene's germline CDR1 is SGHAT and CDR2 FQNNGV. The CDR3 extends over 16 amino acids. V lost 0 bases to trimming and J lost 1 base, with 12 bases between them. CDR3 amino acids: CASSLEPHKKNTEAFF. Here the CDR3 DNA reads TGTGCCAGCAGCTTAGAACCCCACAAGAAGAACACTGAAGCTTTCTTT.

For this clonotype: This may arise from a read error, as a much more abundant clone is one base away. The CDR3 sequence: CACSLVISGMQETQYF. The CDR3 nucleotides are TGTGCCTGCAGCTTAGTAATCTCTGGGATGCAAGAGACCCAGTACTTC. This chain joins TRBV7-2 and TRBJ2-5; D not certain. The CDR3 loop spans 16 amino acids. The V gene's germline CDR1 is SGHTA and CDR2 FQGNSA.

J is TRBJ1-2 and V is TRBV7-3, with TRBD1 matching 10 bases. Germline V gene lookup returns CDR1 SGHTA and CDR2 FQGTGA. The length of the CDR3 is 14 residues. Losses at the gene ends were 4 bases for V and 4 bases for J; bases not matched to a gene: 3. CDR3 DNA: TGTGCCAGCAGCTCGACAGGGGGCGCCTATGGCTACACCTTC. Residues: CASSSTGGAYGYTF.

The chain joins TRBV6-5 to TRBJ2-1; 8 bases are a match to TRBD2. Germline-derived CDR1 and CDR2 are MNHEY and SVGAGI. The CDR3 contains 13 residues. V gave up 8 bases and J gave up 4 bases; unmatched junction bases: 4. CDR3: CASGREAYNEQFF. The CDR3 bases are TGTGCCAGCGGGCGGGAGGCTTACAATGAGCAGTTCTTC.

This clonotype has ten or more counts. This chain uses TRBV12-3 or TRBV12-4 with TRBJ1-2; 8 positions agree with TRBD1. CDR3 length: 14 amino acids. Trimming at V came to 6 bases and at J to 11 bases, leaving 14 bases not matched to a gene. The CDR3 here is CASRPGQGREWYTF. The CDR3 DNA reads as TGTGCCAGCAGGCCCGGACAGGGCCGGGAGTGGTACACCTTC.

The CDR3 here is CASSLVGVTNEKLFF. The CDR3, as DNA: TGCGCCAGCAGCTTGGTTGGGGTAACTAATGAAAAACTGTTTTTT. The chain recombines TRBV5-1 with TRBJ1-4; D is undetermined. The germline gives CDR1 SGHRS, CDR2 YFSETQ. V gave up 0 bases and J gave up 1 base, with 7 bases separating them. This CDR3 region has 15 residues.

This clonotype was seen a few times. The rearrangement links TRBV7-9 to TRBJ2-7; D is possibly TRBD2 (5 bases). Germline V gives CDR1 SEHNR, CDR2 FQNEAQ (reference sequence). There are 16 residues in the CDR3. Trimming removed 1 base from V and 2 bases from J, with 15 bases in between. The chain's CDR3 is CASSLGSAGGPYEQYF. CDR3 DNA: TGTGCCAGCAGCTTAGGGTCTGCCGGAGGTCCCTACGAGCAGTACTTC.

The rearrangement links TRBV25-1 to TRBJ2-3; 9 bases agree with TRBD2. Germline CDR1 reads MGHDK; CDR2 reads SYGVNS. This CDR3 contains 15 residues. After removal of 7 bases from V and 2 bases from J, the junction contained 7 bases not matched to a gene. This chain's CDR3 is CASMGLAGPTDTQYF. CDR3 in DNA: TGTGCCAGCATGGGGCTAGCGGGACCCACAGATACGCAGTATTTT.

This chain connects TRBV24-1 to TRBJ1-1; TRBD1 agrees at 9 bases. Germline V gene data show CDR1 as KGHDR and CDR2 as SFDVKD. J was trimmed by 2 bases and V by 1 base; bases with no gene match: 4. The CDR3 runs to 16 residues. This CDR3 is CATSDLRGQGNTEAFF. The CDR3 nucleotides are TGTGCCACCAGTGATTTAAGGGGACAGGGAAACACTGAAGCTTTCTTT.

This clonotype has ten or more counts. The chain couples TRBV3-1 to TRBJ2-5; either TRBD1 or TRBD2 may supply D (6 bases each). Germline V CDR1 and CDR2: LGHDT, YNNKEL (reference sequence). The V and J ends lost 6 bases and 7 bases respectively, with 21 bases between them. The CDR3 runs 15 residues. The CDR3 protein is CASSRDRTSGGTQYF. CDR3 coding DNA: TGTGCCAGCAGTCGAGACAGGACGTCCGGGGGGACCCAGTACTTC.

This clonotype was counted at least ten times. The chain carries TRBV12-3 or TRBV12-4 and TRBJ2-1, with D possibly matching TRBD1 (6 bases). Trimming left V 5 bases short and J 3 bases short, with 17 bases between. This CDR3 has 16 residues. This CDR3 reads CASSPQGLGFYNEQFF. CDR3 sequence (DNA): TGTGCCAGCAGTCCCCAGGGGTTAGGATTCTACAATGAGCAGTTCTTC.

The V and J genes are TRBV11-2 and TRBJ1-5; the D is unclear. V lost 5 bases, J lost 3 bases, and 8 bases lay in between. The CDR3 loop spans 13 amino acids. Germline CDR1 is SGHAT and CDR2 is FQNNGV. The CDR3 sequence: CASSPRPNQPQHF. The CDR3, as DNA: TGTGCCAGCAGCCCCAGACCCAATCAGCCCCAGCATTTT.

The CDR3 loop is CASSKETPESGANVLTF. CDR3 in DNA: TGTGCCAGCAGCAAAGAGACCCCCGAGTCTGGGGCCAACGTCCTGACTTTC. The gene calls are TRBV21-1 and TRBJ2-6. TRBV21-1 corresponds to a pseudogene. The CDR3 totals 17 residues.

There are many counts of this clonotype. The rearrangement joins TRBV12-3 or TRBV12-4 to TRBJ1-1; possibly TRBD1 for D (5 bases). The CDR3 consists of 12 residues. V gave up 5 bases and J gave up 10 bases, with 14 bases separating them. The CDR3 protein is CASSKGFSRAFF. CDR3 bases: TGTGCCAGCAGTAAGGGGTTCTCACGAGCTTTCTTT.

The genes are TRBV12-3 or TRBV12-4 and TRBJ2-3; tentative D call: TRBD1 (6 bases). There are 17 residues in the CDR3. V shed 1 base and J shed 4 bases, with 18 bases lying between them. The CDR3: CASSLGRGRRLADTQYF. CDR3 in DNA: TGTGCCAGCAGTTTAGGCAGGGGTAGGAGGCTGGCAGATACGCAGTATTTT.

The rearrangement links TRBV18 to TRBJ2-1; 7 nucleotides line up with TRBD1. There are 15 residues in the CDR3. Germline CDR1 and CDR2: KGHSH and LQKENI. V lost 0 bases, J lost 5 bases, and 4 bases stayed unmatched. The CDR3 loop reads CASSPPGQSNNEQFF. CDR3 in DNA: TGTGCCAGCTCACCACCGGGACAGTCTAACAATGAGCAGTTCTTC.

This clonotype appeared many times. The chain employs TRBV29-1 and TRBJ1-1; D is ambiguous. CDR3 length: 12 residues. The germline gives CDR1 SQVTM, CDR2 ANQGSEA. The CDR3 DNA reads TGCAGTGCCTCGAATTATGACACTGAAGCTTTCTTT. This gives the protein CSASNYDTEAFF.

The chain links TRBV20-1 to TRBJ1-2; D ambiguous. The CDR3 covers 11 residues. Germline assignment: CDR1 DFQATT and CDR2 SNEGSKA (reference sequence). The CDR3 DNA sequence: TGCAGCCCAGGCTTCAACTATGGCTACACCTTC. Its protein product is CSPGFNYGYTF.

This clonotype was found a few times. The chain has TRBV12-3 or TRBV12-4 and TRBJ2-7; no reliable D call. Trimming pared 1 base from V and 2 bases from J, leaving 12 bases between. This CDR3 spans 15 amino acids. CDR3 amino acids: CASSLEGTATYEQYF. DNA of the CDR3: TGTGCCAGCAGTTTAGAAGGTACAGCAACCTACGAGCAGTACTTC.

This clonotype was recorded at least ten times. This rearrangement joins TRBV3-1 to TRBJ2-2, with D unclear. CDR1 is LGHDT and CDR2 is YNNKEL in the germline V gene (reference sequence). Between the trimmed V and J ends, which lost 2 bases and 6 bases, there was a span of 13 bases. This CDR3 has 15 residues. The CDR3 sequence: CASSQFPNPPGELFF. As DNA, the CDR3 is TGTGCCAGCAGCCAATTCCCCAACCCACCCGGGGAGCTGTTTTTT.

CDR3 residues: CASSALDNTEAFF. CDR3 DNA sequence: TGTGCCAGCAGCGCGCTGGATAACACTGAAGCTTTCTTT. The chain carries TRBV7-6 and TRBJ1-1, with unresolved D. V lost 5 bases to trimming and J lost 2 bases, with 9 bases between them. CDR1 is SGHVS, CDR2 FNYEAQ, per germline. This CDR3 has 13 amino acids.

The gene calls are TRBV7-9 and TRBJ2-4, with D possibly being TRBD1 or TRBD2 (5 bases each). With 4 bases removed from V and 4 bases from J, the gap between germline ends came to 14 bases. Germline-derived CDR1 and CDR2 are SEHNR and FQNEAQ (reference sequence). The CDR3 has 15 residues. The CDR3 sequence: CASSSKGLAKNIQYF. DNA for the CDR3: TGTGCCAGCAGCTCAAAGGGGTTAGCGAAAAACATTCAGTACTTC. The full variable domain, rest sourced from reference TRBV7-9 and TRBJ2-4, is DTGVSQNPRHKITKRGQNVTFRCDPISEHNRLYWYRQTLGQGPEFLTYFQNEAQLEKSRLLSDRFSAERPKGSFSTLEIQRTEQGDSAMYLCASSSKGLAKNIQYFGAGTRLSVL.